One sample yielded the 29 T cell receptor beta chains listed below, sequenced in a study of radiation and T cells in renal cell carcinoma. The assay was immunoSEQ multiplex PCR, and TCRdb's table has in-frame clones only and misses some. The table includes about 77,000 clones, approximately 87% detected once. Time point meaning: blood 4 weeks post-SBRT, at nephrectomy. The treatment is: 15 Gy SBRT to primary tumor, nephrectomy 4 weeks later. Sequenced here: blood, sampled from a patient whose treatment included radiotherapy and nephrectomy. The receptor source for this set is a woman in her sixties or seventies with renal cell carcinoma.

The chain recombines TRBV7-6 with TRBJ2-1; 8 positions agree with TRBD1. The germline V gene has CDR1 SGHVS and CDR2 FNYEAQ. This CDR3 is 13 amino acids long. The V and J ends lost 4 bases and 8 bases, in that order; junction bases with no gene match: 4. CDR3 residues: CASSSSGGYEQFF. The CDR3 coding sequence is TGTGCCAGCAGCTCTTCAGGGGGCTATGAGCAGTTCTTC.

The chain combines TRBV6-1 with TRBJ1-2; 10 bases are shared with TRBD1. The CDR3 extends over 17 amino acids. Germline CDR1 reads MNHNS; CDR2 reads SASEGT. The J segment lost 2 bases and the V segment lost 3 bases, leaving 9 bases of the junction unmatched. CDR3 in DNA: TGTGCCAGCAGTGATCGGTCGTGGACAGGGGGAAACTATGGCTACACCTTC. Translation: CASSDRSWTGGNYGYTF.

This chain joins TRBV21-1 and TRBJ2-7; TRBD1 is taken as the D call from the table, unchecked against the DNA. TRBV21-1 represents a pseudogene. CDR3 length: 16 amino acids. The CDR3 coding sequence is TGTGCCAGCAGCAAAATTGGCCAGGGGCTTCCCTACGAGCAGTACTTC. It codes for CASSKIGQGLPYEQYF.

This sequence joins TRBV7-9 and TRBJ2-7; a weak D match, TRBD2 (6 bases). Germline CDR1 SEHNR, CDR2 FQNEAQ (reference sequence). With 5 bases removed from V and 5 bases from J, the gap between germline ends came to 10 bases. The length of the CDR3 is 12 residues. CDR3 sequence (DNA): TGTGCCAGCAGCAAGACTAGTCACGAGCAGTACTTC. This gives the protein CASSKTSHEQYF.

The rearrangement uses TRBV10-3 and TRBJ1-1; D may be TRBD1 (6 bases). Germline CDR1 ENHRY, CDR2 SYGVKD. Trimming stripped 4 bases from V and 7 bases from J, with 13 bases between. The CDR3 totals 13 residues. The CDR3 sequence is CAISAGAEVEAFF. CDR3 bases: TGTGCCATCAGTGCAGGGGCAGAAGTTGAAGCTTTCTTT.

The rearrangement links TRBV5-4 to TRBJ2-1, with TRBD1 matching 9 bases. V was pared by 2 bases and J by 6 bases, with 6 bases of the junction left unmatched. CDR1 is SGHNT, CDR2 YYREEE, per germline (reference sequence). The CDR3 is made up of 15 amino acids. The CDR3 reads CASSLQGATGNEQFF. The CDR3 DNA is TGTGCCAGCAGCTTACAGGGGGCGACGGGCAATGAGCAGTTCTTC.

The chain employs TRBV28 and TRBJ1-1; D is undetermined. The CDR3 runs 13 residues. Trimming took 6 bases from V and 8 from J, leaving 16 bases between them. CDR1 and CDR2 (germline): MDHEN, SYDVKM. CDR3 region: CASSSQPGWEAFF. As DNA, the CDR3 is TGTGCCAGCAGCTCGCAACCCGGGTGGGAAGCTTTCTTT.

This clone was seen only once. The chain has TRBV10-1 and TRBJ2-7, with TRBD1 matching over 11 bases. The germline CDR1 and CDR2 sequences are WNHNN and SYGVQD (reference sequence). The J segment lost 0 bases and the V segment lost 6 bases, leaving 4 bases of the junction unmatched. This CDR3 comprises 15 residues. CDR3 in amino acids: CASRGTGGHSYEQYF. CDR3 nucleotide sequence: TGCGCCAGCAGGGGGACAGGGGGACACTCCTACGAGCAGTACTTC.

The V call is TRBV4-3, the J call TRBJ1-2, with D uncertain. The germline gives CDR1 LGHNA, CDR2 YSLEER. The CDR3 covers 14 residues. Between the trimmed V and J ends, which lost 0 bases and 9 bases, there was a span of 14 bases. The CDR3 is CASSQDVGTASYTF. The CDR3 bases are TGCGCCAGCAGCCAAGATGTCGGCACGGCGAGCTACACCTTC.

In DNA, the CDR3 is TGTGCCAGCAGTTTTAGCGCCCAACCGGGCTCTAACTATGGCTACACCTTC. Amino acids: CASSFSAQPGSNYGYTF. The V and J genes are TRBV28 and TRBJ1-2, with D hard to call. CDR3 length: 17 residues. Looked up from germline, CDR1 is MDHEN and CDR2 is SYDVKM. Trimming removed 3 bases at V and 0 bases at J, with 17 bases between.

A few counts support this clone. The V and J genes are TRBV4-3 and TRBJ1-1; D gene unclear. CDR3 length: 12 amino acids. Germline V gene sequence: CDR1 LGHNA, CDR2 YSLEER. Deletions cut 1 base from V and 4 bases from J, with 4 bases between. The CDR3 nucleotides are TGCGCCAGCAGCCAAGGACCCACTGAAGCTTTCTTT. This codes for CASSQGPTEAFF.

The genes are TRBV30 and TRBJ2-1; D ambiguous. The germline V and J ends were trimmed by 3 bases and 8 bases, with 11 bases remaining between them. CDR1 and CDR2 from the germline V gene are GTSNPN and SVGIG (reference sequence). The CDR3 has 12 amino acids. The CDR3 DNA sequence: TGTGCCTGGAGCCCCATAGGTTATGAGCAGTTCTTC. Amino acid sequence: CAWSPIGYEQFF.

The V call is TRBV6-1, the J call TRBJ2-3; TRBD1 matches at 7 bases. Germline V gene lookup returns CDR1 MNHNS and CDR2 SASEGT. J lost 1 base, V lost 6 bases, and 7 bases had no gene match. CDR3 size: 15 residues. CDR3 in DNA: TGTGCCAGCAGGTCACAGGGGTTGGGCACAGATACGCAGTATTTT. Its protein is CASRSQGLGTDTQYF.

This chain connects TRBV5-1 to TRBJ2-5; no clear D gene. The CDR3 contains 14 residues. The germline V gene has CDR1 SGHRS and CDR2 YFSETQ. V was shortened by 0 bases and J by 1 base, with 7 bases between the two germline ends. Here the CDR3 reads CASSLDGTQETQYF. CDR3 in DNA: TGCGCCAGCAGCTTGGACGGCACCCAAGAGACCCAGTACTTC.

The V gene is TRBV10-3, the J gene TRBJ1-6; weak D call: TRBD1 (6 bases). CDR3 length: 13 residues. V was pared by 6 bases and J by 7 bases, with 10 bases between. Looked up from germline, CDR1 is ENHRY and CDR2 is SYGVKD. This CDR3 reads CAIRDSSNSPLHF. The DNA for the CDR3 is TGTGCCATCAGGGACAGTTCAAATTCACCCCTCCACTTT.

The chain carries TRBV4-2 and TRBJ1-1; the D is unclear. Germline assignment: CDR1 LGHNA and CDR2 YNFKEQ. The V gene lost 1 base and the J gene lost 11 bases, with 5 bases spanning the gap. The CDR3 is 10 amino acids. The CDR3 nucleotides read TGTGCCAGCAGCCAAGGTCTGGCTTTCTTT. As protein: CASSQGLAFF.

The chain combines TRBV6-1 with TRBJ1-2; 9 bases match TRBD1. V gave up 0 bases and J gave up 4 bases; unmatched junction bases: 3. This CDR3 contains 15 residues. Germline lookup yields CDR1 MNHNS and CDR2 SASEGT. CDR3 region: CASSEAGTGTYGYTF. The CDR3 bases are TGTGCCAGCAGTGAAGCGGGGACAGGGACCTATGGCTACACCTTC.

The CDR3 bases are TGTGCCAGCTCACCACCTAGCGGCGCTAACACAGATACGCAGTATTTT. It translates to CASSPPSGANTDTQYF. The chain joins TRBV18 to TRBJ2-3; tentatively, D is TRBD2 (6 bases). The germline V and J ends were trimmed by 0 bases and 2 bases, with 12 bases remaining between them. Germline V gene sequence: CDR1 KGHSH, CDR2 LQKENI. The CDR3 sequence is 16 residues long.

V and J are TRBV15 and TRBJ2-7; the match to TRBD2 covers 11 bases. Germline assignment: CDR1 LNHNV and CDR2 YYDKDF (reference sequence). Germline trimming cut 0 bases from V and 3 bases from J; bases unmatched to any gene: 1. The CDR3 has 15 amino acids. CDR3 DNA sequence: TGTGCCACCAGCAGAGATGGGACTAGCGGCTACGAGCAGTACTTC. It is translated as CATSRDGTSGYEQYF. Filled out from reference TRBV15 and TRBJ2-7, the complete variable domain reads DAMVIQNPRYQVTQFGKPVTLSCSQTLNHNVMYWYQQKSSQAPKLLFHYYDKDFNNEADTPDNFQSRRPNTSFCFLDIRSPGLGDTAMYLCATSRDGTSGYEQYFGPGTRLTVT.

V usage is TRBV7-6 and J usage is TRBJ2-5; D call uncertain. Germline CDR1 is SGHVS and CDR2 is FNYEAQ. CDR3 length: 12 amino acids. Between the trimmed V and J ends, which lost 4 bases and 5 bases, there was a span of 8 bases. The CDR3: CASSSGGETQYF. The CDR3, as DNA: TGTGCCAGCAGCTCCGGTGGGGAGACCCAGTACTTC.

This chain connects TRBV19 to TRBJ1-2; 10 positions agree with TRBD1. The CDR3 is made up of 18 amino acids. The trim removed 2 bases at V and 2 bases at J, leaving 11 bases unmatched. Germline CDR1 reads LNHDA; CDR2 reads SQIVND (reference sequence). CDR3 nucleotide sequence: TGTGCCAGTAGTATAAAAACCGGGACAGGGGATCTGAACTATGGCTACACCTTC. Its protein product is CASSIKTGTGDLNYGYTF.

The chain carries TRBV29-1 and TRBJ2-3; D unresolved. CDR3 length: 11 residues. The germline V gene encodes CDR1 SQVTM and CDR2 ANQGSEA. V was pared by 4 bases and J by 6 bases, with 8 bases between. The CDR3 spells CSVVAVDTQYF. The CDR3 nucleotides are TGCAGCGTTGTCGCAGTTGATACGCAGTATTTT.

This clone was found once. This sequence joins TRBV6-5 and TRBJ2-2; TRBD1 matches 10 bases. The CDR3 covers 15 residues. The J segment lost 7 bases and the V segment lost 5 bases, leaving 7 bases of the junction unmatched. In germline, CDR1 is MNHEY, CDR2 SVGAGI. CDR3 in amino acids: CASSGSTGGVGELFF. The CDR3 region has the DNA TGTGCCAGCAGTGGATCGACAGGGGGCGTCGGGGAGCTGTTTTTT.

This clone was detected a few times. The chain recombines TRBV28 with TRBJ1-5; TRBD1 matches at 8 bases. The CDR3 totals 15 residues. Germline lookup yields CDR1 MDHEN and CDR2 SYDVKM. Trimming at V came to 5 bases and at J to 3 bases, leaving 6 bases not matched to a gene. The CDR3 spells CASSPRTGNNQPQHF. In nucleotides, the CDR3 is TGTGCCAGCAGTCCGCGGACAGGGAACAATCAGCCCCAGCATTTT. Variable domain in full (rest from reference TRBV28 and TRBJ1-5): DVKVTQSSRYLVKRTGEKVFLECVQDMDHENMFWYRQDPGLGLRLIYFSYDVKMKEKGDIPEGYSVSREKKERFSLILESASTNQTSMYLCASSPRTGNNQPQHFGDGTRLSIL.

The V gene is TRBV19, the J gene TRBJ2-3; D is unclear. The V end lost 3 bases, the J end lost 0 bases, and 7 bases lay between the germline ends. Germline V gene data show CDR1 as LNHDA and CDR2 as SQIVND (reference sequence). This CDR3 contains 14 residues. The CDR3 DNA reads TGTGCCAGTAGTATCTCTGCAAGCACAGATACGCAGTATTTT. Translating it yields CASSISASTDTQYF.

The chain links TRBV11-1 to TRBJ2-7, with 10 bases matching TRBD2. The CDR3 sequence is 14 residues long. CDR1 SGHAT and CDR2 FQDESV come from the germline V gene (reference sequence). Germline trimming cut 5 bases from V and 4 bases from J; bases unmatched to any gene: 5. Here the CDR3 reads CASSPLAGVYEQYF. The CDR3 DNA follows: TGTGCCAGCAGCCCCCTAGCGGGGGTTTACGAGCAGTACTTC.

CDR3 sequence reads: CASTTSGANVLTF. The CDR3 nucleotides are TGTGCCAGTACGACCTCTGGGGCCAACGTCCTGACTTTC. This chain links TRBV19 with TRBJ2-6; no definite D call. Trimming removed 7 bases at V and 0 bases at J, with 4 bases between. From germline, CDR1 is LNHDA and CDR2 SQIVND (reference sequence). This CDR3 is built from 13 residues.

This clone has only one observation. V and J are TRBV5-1 and TRBJ1-3; D gene uncertain. The V gene's germline CDR1 is SGHRS and CDR2 YFSETQ. The CDR3 is 16 residues long. Trimming stripped 0 bases from V and 0 bases from J, with 10 bases between. The CDR3 nucleotides read TGCGCCAGCAGCTTGGGGAACGTCCGCTCTGGAAACACCATATATTTT. Translated, it gives CASSLGNVRSGNTIYF.

V is TRBV28 and J is TRBJ2-1, with D possibly being TRBD2 (5 bases). CDR3 length: 19 residues. V dropped 10 bases and J dropped 0 bases, with 28 bases sitting between them. Per the germline V gene, CDR1 is MDHEN and CDR2 is SYDVKM. The CDR3 region is CATNARGNVFLSSYNEQFF. The CDR3 nucleotides read TGTGCCACCAACGCTCGGGGTAATGTCTTTCTAAGCTCCTACAATGAGCAGTTCTTC.